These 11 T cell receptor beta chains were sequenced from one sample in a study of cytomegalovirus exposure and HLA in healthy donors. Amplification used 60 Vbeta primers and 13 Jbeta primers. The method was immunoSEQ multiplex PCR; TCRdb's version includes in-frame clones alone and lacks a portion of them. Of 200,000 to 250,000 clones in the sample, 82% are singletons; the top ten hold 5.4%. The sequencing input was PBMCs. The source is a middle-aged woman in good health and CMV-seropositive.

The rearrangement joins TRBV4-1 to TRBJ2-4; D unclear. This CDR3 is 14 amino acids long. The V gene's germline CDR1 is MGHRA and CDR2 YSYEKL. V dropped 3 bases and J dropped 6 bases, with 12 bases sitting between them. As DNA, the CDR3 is TGCGCCAGCAGCCAGTATGACATGATAAACATTCAGTACTTC. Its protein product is CASSQYDMINIQYF.

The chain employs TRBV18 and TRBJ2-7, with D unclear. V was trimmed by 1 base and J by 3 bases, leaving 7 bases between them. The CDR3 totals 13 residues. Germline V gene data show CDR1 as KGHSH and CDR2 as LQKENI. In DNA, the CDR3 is TGTGCCAGCTCACCACGAGGAATCTACGAGCAGTACTTC. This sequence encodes CASSPRGIYEQYF.

Here the CDR3 reads CASSNPEAHSYF. In DNA form, the CDR3 reads TGTGCCAGCAGTAACCCGGAGGCCCACTCGTACTTC. The chain combines TRBV6-6 with TRBJ2-7, with D tentatively TRBD2 (5 bases). Trimming cost V 5 bases and J 12 bases, with 17 bases left between them. Germline V gene lookup returns CDR1 MNHNY and CDR2 SVGAGI (reference sequence). There are 12 residues in the CDR3.

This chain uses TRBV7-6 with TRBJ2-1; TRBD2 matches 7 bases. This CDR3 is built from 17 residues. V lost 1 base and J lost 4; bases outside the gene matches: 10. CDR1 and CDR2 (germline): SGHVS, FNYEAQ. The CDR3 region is CASSLEIGGGTYNEQFF. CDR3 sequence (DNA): TGTGCCAGCAGCTTAGAAATTGGGGGGGGAACATACAATGAGCAGTTCTTC.

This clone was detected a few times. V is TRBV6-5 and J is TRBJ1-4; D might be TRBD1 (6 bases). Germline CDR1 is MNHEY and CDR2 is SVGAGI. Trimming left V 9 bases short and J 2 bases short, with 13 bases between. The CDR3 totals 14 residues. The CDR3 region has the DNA TGTGCCAGTCGGGAGGGGGGGACTAATGAAAAACTGTTTTTT. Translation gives CASREGGTNEKLFF.

CDR3 nucleotide sequence: TGTGCCAGCAGTCAGAGACAGGGGGGGTCCTACGAGCAGTACTTC. Translated: CASSQRQGGSYEQYF. The chain combines TRBV6-5 with TRBJ2-7, with 9 positions matching TRBD1. With 5 bases clipped from V and 1 base from J, the junction kept 6 bases outside the gene matches. The germline CDR1 and CDR2 sequences are MNHEY and SVGAGI. This CDR3 spans 15 amino acids.

The CDR3 nucleotides are TGTGCCAGAAGCTTGGCGGTCGACAGGGGGCTCTACGAGCAGTACTTC. Translation gives CARSLAVDRGLYEQYF. This chain links TRBV5-3 with TRBJ2-7; 10 positions match TRBD1. TRBV5-3 is an ORF for which the function is uncertain. This CDR3 has 16 residues. J was trimmed by 3 bases and V by 0 bases; bases with no gene match: 6.

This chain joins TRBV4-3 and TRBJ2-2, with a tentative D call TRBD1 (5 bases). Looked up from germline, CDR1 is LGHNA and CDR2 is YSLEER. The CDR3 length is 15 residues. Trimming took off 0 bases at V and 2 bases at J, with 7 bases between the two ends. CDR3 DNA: TGCGCCAGCAGCCAAGACAGGGATAACACCGGGGAGCTGTTTTTT. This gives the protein CASSQDRDNTGELFF.

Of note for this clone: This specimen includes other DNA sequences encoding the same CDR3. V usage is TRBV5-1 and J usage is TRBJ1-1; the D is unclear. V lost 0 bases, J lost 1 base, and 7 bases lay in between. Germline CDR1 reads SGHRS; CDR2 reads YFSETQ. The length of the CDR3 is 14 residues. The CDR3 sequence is CASSLAPENTEAFF. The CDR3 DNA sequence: TGCGCCAGCAGCTTGGCCCCAGAGAACACTGAAGCTTTCTTT.

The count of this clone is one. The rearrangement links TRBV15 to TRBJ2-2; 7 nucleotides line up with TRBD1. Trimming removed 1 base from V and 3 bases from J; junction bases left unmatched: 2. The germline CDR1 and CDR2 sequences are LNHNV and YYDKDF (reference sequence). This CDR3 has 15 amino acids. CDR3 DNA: TGTGCCACCAGCAGAGTAACAGGGGACACCGGGGAGCTGTTTTTT. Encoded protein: CATSRVTGDTGELFF. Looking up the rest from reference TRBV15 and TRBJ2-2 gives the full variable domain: DAMVIQNPRYQVTQFGKPVTLSCSQTLNHNVMYWYQQKSSQAPKLLFHYYDKDFNNEADTPDNFQSRRPNTSFCFLDIRSPGLGDTAMYLCATSRVTGDTGELFFGEGSRLTVL.

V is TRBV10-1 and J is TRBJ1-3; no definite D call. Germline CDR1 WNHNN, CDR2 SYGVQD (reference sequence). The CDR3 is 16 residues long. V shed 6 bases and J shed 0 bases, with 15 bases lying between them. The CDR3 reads CASSLYQTLSGNTIYF. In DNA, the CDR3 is TGCGCCAGCAGCCTTTACCAGACTCTCTCTGGAAACACCATATATTTT.